This entry lists 29 T cell receptor beta chains sequenced from one sample in a study of cytomegalovirus exposure and HLA in healthy donors. With 60 Vbeta and 13 Jbeta primers, the PCR was carried out. Here immunoSEQ multiplex PCR was the method, and the copy in TCRdb shows in-frame clones only, minus some. The top ten clones hold approximately 4.2% of a sample with about 120,000 clones, roughly 82% of them seen once. Sequencing was done on a sample of PBMCs. The origin of the receptors is a male donor in good health and CMV-seropositive.

The V gene is TRBV2, the J gene TRBJ2-2; the match to TRBD1 covers 9 bases. V was pared by 4 bases and J by 4 bases, with 4 bases of the junction left unmatched. Germline-derived CDR1 and CDR2 are SNHLY and FYNNEI. The CDR3 loop spans 15 amino acids. The CDR3 loop reads CASSGTGVFTGELFF. DNA of the CDR3: TGTGCCAGCAGTGGGACAGGGGTGTTCACCGGGGAGCTGTTTTTT.

This clone was observed once. The chain uses TRBV27 and TRBJ1-6; TRBD1 is a possible D gene (5 bases). The CDR3 is made up of 17 amino acids. V was trimmed by 5 bases and J by 1 base, leaving 15 bases between them. The germline V gene encodes CDR1 MNHEY and CDR2 SMNVEV (reference sequence). CDR3 DNA sequence: TGTGCCAGCAGTCCCCAGGGTTCTGGGTCCTATAATTCACCCCTCCACTTT. Protein: CASSPQGSGSYNSPLHF.

This chain connects TRBV30 to TRBJ1-1; 7 bases match TRBD1. V lost 4 bases, J lost 3 bases, and 5 bases stayed unmatched. The length of the CDR3 is 13 residues. Germline V CDR1 and CDR2: GTSNPN, SVGIG (reference sequence). CDR3 sequence (DNA): TGTGCCTGGACCGAACAGGGGTACACTGAAGCTTTCTTT. Translation gives CAWTEQGYTEAFF.

The sample holds many counts of this clone. The genes are TRBV6-4 and TRBJ2-1; perhaps TRBD2 as D (7 bases). Germline loops: CDR1 MRHNA, CDR2 SNTAGT. The V end lost 3 bases, the J end lost 6 bases, and 15 bases lay between the germline ends. The CDR3 extends over 15 amino acids. CDR3 in DNA: TGTGCCAGCAGTGAGGGGGCGGGAGACAGCAATGAGCAGTTCTTC. Its translation is CASSEGAGDSNEQFF.

The genes are TRBV5-1 and TRBJ2-5; 10 nucleotides agree with TRBD1. After removal of 1 base from V and 4 bases from J, the junction contained 7 bases not matched to a gene. CDR3 length: 16 residues. The V gene's germline CDR1 is SGHRS and CDR2 YFSETQ. For the CDR3, the DNA is TGCGCCAGCAGCTTGCATAGACAGGGGGCGGGAGAGACCCAGTACTTC. Residues: CASSLHRQGAGETQYF.

This clone was seen only a few times. J is TRBJ2-7 and V is TRBV28; unclear D gene. The CDR3 consists of 12 residues. Germline CDR1 is MDHEN and CDR2 is SYDVKM. Trimming took off 3 bases at V and 2 bases at J, with 5 bases between the two ends. The CDR3 DNA sequence: TGTGCCAGCAGTTTGGCGGCCTACGAGCAGTACTTC. Residues: CASSLAAYEQYF.

This clone was observed a few times. The rearrangement uses TRBV28 and TRBJ2-2; TRBD2 agrees at 7 bases. The trim removed 3 bases at V and 7 bases at J, leaving 5 bases unmatched. The germline V gene encodes CDR1 MDHEN and CDR2 SYDVKM. The CDR3 has 14 amino acids. This CDR3 reads CASSLSGENGELFF. The DNA of the CDR3 is TGTGCCAGCAGTTTGAGCGGGGAGAACGGGGAGCTGTTTTTT.

The chain couples TRBV7-2 to TRBJ2-1; D is perhaps TRBD2 (6 bases). The germline V gene encodes CDR1 SGHTA and CDR2 FQGNSA. The CDR3 sequence is 15 residues long. V was clipped by 1 base and J by 7 bases, with 14 bases between them. CDR3 coding DNA: TGTGCCAGCAGCTTAGGTGGGAGGTTTAGGAATGAGCAGTTCTTC. It specifies CASSLGGRFRNEQFF.

The V and J genes are TRBV7-8 and TRBJ2-1, with D unresolved. CDR3 length: 13 residues. Germline V gene data show CDR1 as SGHVS and CDR2 as FQNEAQ. V lost 2 bases, J lost 3 bases, and 5 bases lay in between. CDR3 in amino acids: CASSLNSYNEQFF. As DNA, the CDR3 is TGTGCCAGCAGCTTAAACAGCTACAATGAGCAGTTCTTC.

The chain combines TRBV5-1 with TRBJ2-5, with D perhaps matching TRBD2 (5 bases). The length of the CDR3 is 15 residues. Looked up from germline, CDR1 is SGHRS and CDR2 is YFSETQ. Trimming took off 0 bases at V and 2 bases at J, with 11 bases between the two ends. The CDR3 loop is CASSLVDSRQETQYF. The CDR3 region has the DNA TGCGCCAGCAGCTTGGTGGACTCCCGTCAAGAGACCCAGTACTTC.

This chain uses TRBV28 with TRBJ2-3; 8 bases align to TRBD2. This CDR3 contains 13 residues. Germline CDR1 and CDR2: MDHEN and SYDVKM. With 6 bases clipped from V and 6 bases from J, the junction kept 5 bases outside the gene matches. CDR3 sequence: CASRAGGVDTQYF. The CDR3 DNA sequence: TGTGCCAGCAGGGCGGGGGGAGTTGATACGCAGTATTTT.

V and J are TRBV28 and TRBJ2-1; TRBD2 agrees at 12 bases. The junction had 9 bases not matched to a gene; V was cut back by 5 bases and J by 4 bases. Per germline, CDR1 MDHEN and CDR2 SYDVKM. The CDR3 covers 17 residues. The CDR3 spells CASSPLWGTSGYNEQFF. The CDR3 region has the DNA TGTGCCAGCAGTCCCTTATGGGGGACTAGCGGGTACAATGAGCAGTTCTTC.

J is TRBJ2-1 and V is TRBV18; tentatively, D is TRBD2 (6 bases). Trimming pared 2 bases from V and 8 bases from J, leaving 13 bases between. The length of the CDR3 is 14 residues. Germline V gives CDR1 KGHSH, CDR2 LQKENI. The CDR3 sequence is CASSPGGGGDEQFF. CDR3 coding DNA: TGTGCCAGCTCACCAGGGGGAGGTGGCGATGAGCAGTTCTTC.

The V call is TRBV6-5, the J call TRBJ1-5; D remains ambiguous. The CDR3 length is 13 residues. Deletions cut 5 bases from V and 4 bases from J, with 9 bases between. CDR1 is MNHEY, CDR2 SVGAGI, per germline. CDR3 nucleotides: TGTGCCAGCAGTCTTACTTGGAATCAGCCCCAGCATTTT. This gives the protein CASSLTWNQPQHF.

This clone was detected only once. The rearrangement joins TRBV2 to TRBJ1-2, with D possibly TRBD1 on 6 matching bases. Germline assignment: CDR1 SNHLY and CDR2 FYNNEI. The CDR3 spans 13 residues. Trimming stripped 3 bases from V and 4 bases from J, with 9 bases between. CDR3 protein: CASSETGTYGYTF. CDR3 coding DNA: TGTGCCAGCAGTGAGACAGGCACCTATGGCTACACCTTC.

The genes are TRBV5-6 and TRBJ1-4; D is possibly TRBD1 (5 bases). The germline V and J ends were trimmed by 7 bases and 0 bases, with 13 bases remaining between them. Germline CDR1 and CDR2: SGHDT and YYEEEE. This CDR3 spans 15 amino acids. The CDR3 sequence: CASATSGPTNEKLFF. CDR3 bases: TGTGCCAGCGCAACGTCAGGGCCAACTAATGAAAAACTGTTTTTT. The full variable domain, its missing parts supplied by reference TRBV5-6 and TRBJ1-4, is DAGVTQSPTHLIKTRGQQVTLRCSPKSGHDTVSWYQQALGQGPQFIFQYYEEEERQRGNFPDRFSGHQFPNYSSELNVNALLLGDSALYLCASATSGPTNEKLFFGSGTQLSVL.

The chain joins TRBV6-5 to TRBJ2-7; TRBD2 matches 8 bases. From germline, CDR1 is MNHEY and CDR2 SVGAGI. CDR3 length equals 15 residues. V was pared by 3 bases and J by 4 bases, with 8 bases of the junction left unmatched. The CDR3 loop reads CASSYQAGEFYEQYF. In DNA form, the CDR3 reads TGTGCCAGCAGTTATCAAGCGGGGGAGTTTTACGAGCAGTACTTC.

The chain uses TRBV28 and TRBJ2-7, with 12 bases lining up with TRBD2. The CDR3 sequence is 15 residues long. With V trimmed by 5 bases and J by 4 bases, 6 bases remained unmatched. Germline lookup yields CDR1 MDHEN and CDR2 SYDVKM. The CDR3 sequence is CASSQTLAGGYEQYF. The CDR3 region has the DNA TGTGCCAGCAGTCAAACCCTAGCGGGAGGGTACGAGCAGTACTTC.

In this sample, this clone turned up a few times. V and J are TRBV2 and TRBJ2-5; 11 nucleotides match TRBD2. Germline values: CDR1 SNHLY, CDR2 FYNNEI. There are 14 residues in the CDR3. After removal of 4 bases from V and 2 bases from J, the junction contained 0 bases not matched to a gene. CDR3 coding DNA: TGTGCCAGCAGTGGGACTAGCGGGCAAGAGACCCAGTACTTC. This gives the protein CASSGTSGQETQYF.

The chain is built from TRBV7-8 and TRBJ1-2, with 7 bases lining up with TRBD1. Germline trimming cut 1 base from V and 4 bases from J; bases unmatched to any gene: 9. This CDR3 region has 16 residues. Germline loops: CDR1 SGHVS, CDR2 FQNEAQ. The CDR3 spells CASSLEGQNPSYGYTF. The CDR3 DNA follows: TGTGCCAGCAGCTTAGAGGGACAGAATCCCTCCTATGGCTACACCTTC.

This sequence joins TRBV5-6 and TRBJ2-7; 9 nucleotides agree with TRBD1. This CDR3 has 14 residues. V lost 4 bases and J lost 3; bases outside the gene matches: 5. Germline lookup yields CDR1 SGHDT and CDR2 YYEEEE. The CDR3 DNA reads TGTGCCAGCAGCCAGGACAGGGGTCTCTACGAGCAGTACTTC. Translated, it gives CASSQDRGLYEQYF.

The table lists this clone with a few counts. The chain joins TRBV10-3 to TRBJ2-2; 9 nucleotides line up with TRBD1. CDR3 length: 18 residues. CDR1 and CDR2 (germline): ENHRY, SYGVKD. Trimming at V came to 5 bases and at J to 0 bases, leaving 10 bases not matched to a gene. CDR3 sequence reads: CAISNPQRQGANTGELFF. The CDR3 DNA reads TGTGCCATCAGTAACCCCCAACGACAGGGGGCGAACACCGGGGAGCTGTTTTTT.

The chain combines TRBV28 with TRBJ2-7, with 11 bases lining up with TRBD1. The V gene end was trimmed by 6 bases and the J gene end by 4 bases; junction bases not matched to a gene: 8. There are 15 residues in the CDR3. Germline V gene sequence: CDR1 MDHEN, CDR2 SYDVKM. The CDR3 DNA reads TGTGCCAGCAGCTCCCTCGGGACAGGGGGGTACGAGCAGTACTTC. It specifies CASSSLGTGGYEQYF.

This clone has a handful of counts. The chain recombines TRBV28 with TRBJ1-2; TRBD1 matches 9 bases. Germline CDR1 is MDHEN and CDR2 is SYDVKM. With V trimmed by 8 bases and J by 3 bases, 1 base remained unmatched. The CDR3 loop spans 12 amino acids. The CDR3 DNA follows: TGTGCCAGCGACAGGGGGTACTATGGCTACACCTTC. It is translated as CASDRGYYGYTF.

The chain is built from TRBV6-1 and TRBJ2-1, with 9 bases lining up with TRBD1. This CDR3 has 13 residues. J lost 9 bases, V lost 6 bases, and 6 bases had no gene match. Germline loops: CDR1 MNHNS, CDR2 SASEGT. CDR3 amino acids: CASRVTGGSEQFF. DNA for the CDR3: TGTGCCAGCAGGGTGACAGGGGGGAGTGAGCAGTTCTTC.

The V and J genes are TRBV18 and TRBJ2-1; 9 nucleotides match TRBD2. Germline assignment: CDR1 KGHSH and CDR2 LQKENI. The V segment lost 2 bases and the J segment 0 bases; nucleotides outside the gene matches: 2. This CDR3 spans 16 amino acids. CDR3 coding DNA: TGTGCCAGCTCACCAATAGCGGGGGCCTCCTACAATGAGCAGTTCTTC. Residues: CASSPIAGASYNEQFF.

The chain combines TRBV5-1 with TRBJ2-3; 11 bases match TRBD2. The CDR3 runs 14 residues. Germline CDR1 reads SGHRS; CDR2 reads YFSETQ. The V segment lost 5 bases and the J segment 7 bases; nucleotides outside the gene matches: 6. The CDR3 is CASSLAGGLNTQYF. The DNA for the CDR3 is TGCGCCAGCAGTTTAGCGGGAGGGCTTAATACGCAGTATTTT.

In regard to this clone: A junction boundary mismatches the germline segment, possibly from a read error. The chain carries TRBV7-9 and TRBJ1-1; D is ambiguous. The CDR3 has 11 residues. Germline loops: CDR1 SEHNR, CDR2 FQNEAQ (reference sequence). The CDR3 spells CSSSPGPEAFF. The DNA for the CDR3 is TGTTCCAGCAGCCCAGGCCCTGAAGCTTTCTTT.

The V call is TRBV4-1, the J call TRBJ1-1, with 7 bases that match TRBD1. The CDR3 runs to 15 residues. The germline V gene has CDR1 MGHRA and CDR2 YSYEKL. V was clipped by 3 bases and J by 7 bases; unmatched bases: 11. The CDR3 DNA reads as TGCGCCAGCAGCCACGATACAGGGGCCGCGGTTGAAGCTTTCTTT. It yields the protein CASSHDTGAAVEAFF.